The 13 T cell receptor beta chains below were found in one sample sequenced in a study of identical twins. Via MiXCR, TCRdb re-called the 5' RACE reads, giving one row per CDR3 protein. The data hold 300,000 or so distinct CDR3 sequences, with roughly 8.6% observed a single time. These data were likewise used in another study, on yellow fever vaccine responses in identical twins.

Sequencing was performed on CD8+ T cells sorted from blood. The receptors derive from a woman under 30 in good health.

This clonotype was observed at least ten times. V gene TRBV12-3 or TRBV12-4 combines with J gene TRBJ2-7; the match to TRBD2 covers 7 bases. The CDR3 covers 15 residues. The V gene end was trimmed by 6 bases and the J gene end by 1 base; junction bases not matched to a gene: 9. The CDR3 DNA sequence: TGTGCCAGCAGGGGAGGGACCGACCCTTCCTACGAGCAGTACTTC. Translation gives CASRGGTDPSYEQYF.

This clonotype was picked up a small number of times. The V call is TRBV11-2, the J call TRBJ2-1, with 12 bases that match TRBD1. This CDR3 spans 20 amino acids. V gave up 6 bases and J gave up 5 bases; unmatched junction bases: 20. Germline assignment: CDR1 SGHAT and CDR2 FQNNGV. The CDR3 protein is CASRPVPGTGGYSNHNEQFF. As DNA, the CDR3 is TGTGCCAGCAGACCAGTTCCCGGGACAGGGGGCTATTCTAACCACAATGAGCAGTTCTTC.

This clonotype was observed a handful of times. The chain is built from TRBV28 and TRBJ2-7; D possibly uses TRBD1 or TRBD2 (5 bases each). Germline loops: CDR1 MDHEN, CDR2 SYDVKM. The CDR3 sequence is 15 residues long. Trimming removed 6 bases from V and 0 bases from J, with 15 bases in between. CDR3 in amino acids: CASRAGTEPSYEQYF. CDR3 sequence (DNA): TGTGCCAGCAGGGCAGGGACCGAACCCTCCTACGAGCAGTACTTC.

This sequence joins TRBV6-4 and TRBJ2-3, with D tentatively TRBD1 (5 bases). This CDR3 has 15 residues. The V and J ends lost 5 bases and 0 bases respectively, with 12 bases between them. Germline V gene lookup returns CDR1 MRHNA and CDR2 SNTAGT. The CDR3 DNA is TGTGCCAGCAGTCGAGTAACAGGTAGCACAGATACGCAGTATTTT. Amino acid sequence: CASSRVTGSTDTQYF.

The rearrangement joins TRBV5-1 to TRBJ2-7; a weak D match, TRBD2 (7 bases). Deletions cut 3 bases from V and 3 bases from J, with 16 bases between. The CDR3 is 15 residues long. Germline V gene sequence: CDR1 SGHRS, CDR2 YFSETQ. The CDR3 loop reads CASSSGAGGLYEQYF. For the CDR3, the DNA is TGCGCCAGCAGCTCCGGGGCCGGGGGGCTCTACGAGCAGTACTTC.

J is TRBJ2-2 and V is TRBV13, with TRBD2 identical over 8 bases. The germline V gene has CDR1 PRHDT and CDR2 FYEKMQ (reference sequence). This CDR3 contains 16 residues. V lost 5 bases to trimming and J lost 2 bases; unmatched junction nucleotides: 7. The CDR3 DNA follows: TGTGCCAGCAGCACCTTAGCGGGGAGTAACACCGGGGAGCTGTTTTTT. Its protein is CASSTLAGSNTGELFF.

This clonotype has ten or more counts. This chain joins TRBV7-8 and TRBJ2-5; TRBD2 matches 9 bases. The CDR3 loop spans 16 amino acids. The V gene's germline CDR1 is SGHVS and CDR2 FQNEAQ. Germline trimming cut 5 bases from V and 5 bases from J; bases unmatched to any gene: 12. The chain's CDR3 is CASSTGLASGMETQYF. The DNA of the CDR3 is TGTGCCAGCAGCACTGGACTAGCGAGCGGCATGGAGACCCAGTACTTC.

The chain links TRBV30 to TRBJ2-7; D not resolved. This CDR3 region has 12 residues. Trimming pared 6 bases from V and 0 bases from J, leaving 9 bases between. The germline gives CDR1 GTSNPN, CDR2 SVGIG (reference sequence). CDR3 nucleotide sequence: TGTGCCTGTACAGACACCTCCTACGAGCAGTACTTC. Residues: CACTDTSYEQYF.

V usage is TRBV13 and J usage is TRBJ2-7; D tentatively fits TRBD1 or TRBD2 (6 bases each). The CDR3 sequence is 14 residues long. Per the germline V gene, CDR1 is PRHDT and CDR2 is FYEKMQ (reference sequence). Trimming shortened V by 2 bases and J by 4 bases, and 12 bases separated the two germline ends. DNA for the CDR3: TGTGCCAGCAGCTTACGGGGGCTGGAGTACGAGCAGTACTTC. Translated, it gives CASSLRGLEYEQYF.

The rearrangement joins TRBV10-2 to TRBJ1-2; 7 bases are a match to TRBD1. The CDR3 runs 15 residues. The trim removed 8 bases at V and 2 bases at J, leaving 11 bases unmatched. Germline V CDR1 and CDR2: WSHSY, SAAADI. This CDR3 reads CASSSGTVINYGYTF. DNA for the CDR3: TGCGCCAGCTCCTCGGGGACAGTGATCAACTATGGCTACACCTTC.

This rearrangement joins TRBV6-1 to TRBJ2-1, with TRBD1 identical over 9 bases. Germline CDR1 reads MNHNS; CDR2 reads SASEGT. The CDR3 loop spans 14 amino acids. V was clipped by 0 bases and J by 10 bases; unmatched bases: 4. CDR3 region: CASSEATGGQEQFF. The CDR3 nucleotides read TGTGCCAGCAGTGAAGCGACAGGGGGGCAAGAGCAGTTCTTC.

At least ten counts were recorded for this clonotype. In nucleotides, the CDR3 is TGTGCCAGCAGCCATAGGGAGGAGGGCTACGAGCAGTACTTC. Protein sequence: CASSHREEGYEQYF. The chain couples TRBV7-9 to TRBJ2-7, with D possibly TRBD2 on 6 matching bases. The CDR3 has 14 amino acids. The V gene lost 5 bases and the J gene lost 3 bases, with 14 bases spanning the gap. Germline CDR1 reads SEHNR; CDR2 reads FQNEAQ (reference sequence).

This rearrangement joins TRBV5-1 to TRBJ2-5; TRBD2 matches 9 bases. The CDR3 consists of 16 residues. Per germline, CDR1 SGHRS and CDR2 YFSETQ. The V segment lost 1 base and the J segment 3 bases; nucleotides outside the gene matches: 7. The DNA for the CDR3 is TGCGCCAGCAGCTTGTCTGCGGGAGGGCCCAAAGAGACCCAGTACTTC. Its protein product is CASSLSAGGPKETQYF.